There are many counts of the clone carrying this T cell receptor beta chain. The antigen is unknown. TCRdb re-analysed the 5' RACE reads in MiXCR, keeping a single row per CDR3 protein. The table includes a few hundred thousand distinct CDR3 sequences, about 4.5% detected once. This sample was taken from a study of T cells after yellow fever vaccination. At the level of the study: SMART-Seq v4 Ultra Low Input handled preparation of low-cell-number fractions.

Study-wide findings and caveats: Highly abundant clonotypes carried over from the bulk population could end up in FACS-sorted repertoires as contaminants.

Source: PBMCs, taken 15 days after the yellow fever booster vaccination. The TCR originated in a man younger than 35 who received the YFV17D yellow fever vaccine.

This CDR3 reads CASSYGTESYEQYV. The CDR3 DNA sequence: TGTGCCAGCAGCTACGGGACAGAGTCCTACGAGCAGTACGTC. The chain uses TRBV11-2 and TRBJ2-7, with TRBD1 matching over 7 bases. The CDR3 covers 14 residues. Trimming removed 4 bases from V and 1 base from J; junction bases left unmatched: 4. The germline V gene encodes CDR1 SGHAT and CDR2 FQNNGV.